The present TCR beta chain was sequenced within a study of blood T cell repertoires in COVID-19. The CDR3 spans 15 residues. Trimming removed 4 bases at V and 4 bases at J, with 14 bases between. Looked up from germline, CDR1 is MGHRA and CDR2 is YSYEKL. Assay: immunoSEQ multiplex PCR; the TCRdb copy retains only in-frame clones and omits some. Here the sample spans 390,000 or so clones, 75% to 90% being singletons. The rearrangement uses TRBV4-1 and TRBJ1-3; D is ambiguous. The source of this sequence is a woman aged 30 to 39 with active or convalescent COVID-19. Sample: peripheral blood. The CDR3 loop is CASSPALGVGNTIYF. DNA of the CDR3: TGCGCCAGCAGCCCAGCTCTAGGAGTCGGAAACACCATATATTTT.